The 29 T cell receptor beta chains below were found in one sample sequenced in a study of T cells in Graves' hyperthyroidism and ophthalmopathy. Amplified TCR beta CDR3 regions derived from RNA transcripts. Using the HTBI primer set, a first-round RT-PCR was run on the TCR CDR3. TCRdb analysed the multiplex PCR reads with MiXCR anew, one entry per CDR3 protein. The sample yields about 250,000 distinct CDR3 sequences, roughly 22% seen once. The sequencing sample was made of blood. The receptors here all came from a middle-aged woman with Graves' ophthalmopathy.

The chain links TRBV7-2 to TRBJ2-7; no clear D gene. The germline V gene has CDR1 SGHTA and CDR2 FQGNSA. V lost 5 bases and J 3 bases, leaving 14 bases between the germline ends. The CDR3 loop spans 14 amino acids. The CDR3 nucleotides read TGTGCCAGCAGCAGCAGGATTGGTGGCTACGAGCAGTACTTC. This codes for CASSSRIGGYEQYF. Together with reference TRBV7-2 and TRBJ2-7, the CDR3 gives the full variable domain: GAGVSQSPSNKVTEKGKDVELRCDPISGHTALYWYRQSLGQGLEFLIYFQGNSAPDKSGLPSDRFSAERTGGSVSTLTIQRTQQEDSAVYLCASSSRIGGYEQYFGPGTRLTVT.

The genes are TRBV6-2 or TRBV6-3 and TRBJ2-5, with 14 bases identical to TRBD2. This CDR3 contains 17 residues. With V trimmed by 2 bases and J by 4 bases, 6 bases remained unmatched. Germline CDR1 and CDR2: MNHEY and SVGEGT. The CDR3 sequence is CASSYGGTSGSRETQYF. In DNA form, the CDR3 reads TGTGCCAGCAGTTACGGGGGGACTAGCGGGAGCAGAGAGACCCAGTACTTC.

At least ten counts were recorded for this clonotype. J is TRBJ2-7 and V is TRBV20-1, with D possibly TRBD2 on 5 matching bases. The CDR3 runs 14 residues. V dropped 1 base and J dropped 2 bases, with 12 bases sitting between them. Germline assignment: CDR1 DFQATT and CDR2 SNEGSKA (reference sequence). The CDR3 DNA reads TGCAGTGCTAGAGGAGGGCTAGCTACCTACGAGCAGTACTTC. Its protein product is CSARGGLATYEQYF.

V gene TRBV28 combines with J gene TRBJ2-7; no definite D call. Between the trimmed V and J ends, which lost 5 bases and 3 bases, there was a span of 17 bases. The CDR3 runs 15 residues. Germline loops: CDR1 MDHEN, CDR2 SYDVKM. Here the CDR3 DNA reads TGTGCCAGCAGTGTACTGGGGAAGTCTTTCTACGAGCAGTACTTC. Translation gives CASSVLGKSFYEQYF.

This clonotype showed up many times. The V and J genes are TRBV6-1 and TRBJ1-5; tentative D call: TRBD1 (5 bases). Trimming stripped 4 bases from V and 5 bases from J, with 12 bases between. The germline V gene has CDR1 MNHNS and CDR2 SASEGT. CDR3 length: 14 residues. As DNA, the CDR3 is TGTGCCAGCAGTGTTTCGAGGGGTGATCAGCCCCAGCATTTT. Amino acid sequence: CASSVSRGDQPQHF.

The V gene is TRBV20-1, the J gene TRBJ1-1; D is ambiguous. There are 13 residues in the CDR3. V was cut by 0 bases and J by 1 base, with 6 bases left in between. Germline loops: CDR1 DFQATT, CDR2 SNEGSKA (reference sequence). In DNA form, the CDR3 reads TGCAGTGCTAGAGATCCGGAGAACACTGAAGCTTTCTTT. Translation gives CSARDPENTEAFF.

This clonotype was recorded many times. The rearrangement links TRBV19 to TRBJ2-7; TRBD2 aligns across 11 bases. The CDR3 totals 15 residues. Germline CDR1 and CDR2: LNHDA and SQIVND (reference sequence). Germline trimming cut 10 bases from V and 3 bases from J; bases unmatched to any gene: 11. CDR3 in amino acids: CATSILAGDNYEQYF. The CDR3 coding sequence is TGTGCCACTTCGATACTAGCGGGAGACAACTACGAGCAGTACTTC.

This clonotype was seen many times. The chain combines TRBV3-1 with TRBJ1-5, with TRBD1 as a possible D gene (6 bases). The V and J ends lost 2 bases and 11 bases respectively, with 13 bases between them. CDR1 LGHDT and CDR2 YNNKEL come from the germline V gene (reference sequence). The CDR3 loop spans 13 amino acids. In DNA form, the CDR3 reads TGTGCCAGCAGCCAAACACGTCAGGGGACCCAGCATTTT. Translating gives CASSQTRQGTQHF.

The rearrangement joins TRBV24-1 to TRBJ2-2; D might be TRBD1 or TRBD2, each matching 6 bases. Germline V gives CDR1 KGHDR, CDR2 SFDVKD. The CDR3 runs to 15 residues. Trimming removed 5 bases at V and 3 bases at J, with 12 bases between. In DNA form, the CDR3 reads TGTGCCACCAGTGGGAGGGGGTCACACACCGGGGAGCTGTTTTTT. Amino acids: CATSGRGSHTGELFF.

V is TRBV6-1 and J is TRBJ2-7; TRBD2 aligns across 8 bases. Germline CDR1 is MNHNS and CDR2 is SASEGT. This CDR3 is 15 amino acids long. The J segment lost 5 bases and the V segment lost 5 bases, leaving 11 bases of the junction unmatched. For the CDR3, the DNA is TGTGCCAGCAGTCCCGACTTAGCGGGAACCAACGAGCAGTACTTC. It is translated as CASSPDLAGTNEQYF.

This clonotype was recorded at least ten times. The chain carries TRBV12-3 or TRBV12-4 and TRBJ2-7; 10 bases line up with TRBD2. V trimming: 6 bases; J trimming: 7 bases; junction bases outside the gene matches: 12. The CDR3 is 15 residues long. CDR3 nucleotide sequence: TGTGCCAGCAGCCCCAGAATGGGAGCGGGAGGGGAGCAGTACTTC. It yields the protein CASSPRMGAGGEQYF.

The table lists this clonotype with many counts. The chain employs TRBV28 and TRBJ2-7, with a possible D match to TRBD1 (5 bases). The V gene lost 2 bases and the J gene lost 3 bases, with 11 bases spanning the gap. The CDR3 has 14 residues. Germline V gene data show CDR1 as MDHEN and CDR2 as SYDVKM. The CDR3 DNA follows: TGTGCCAGCAGTTTACCGTATCAGGGCTACGAGCAGTACTTC. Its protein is CASSLPYQGYEQYF.

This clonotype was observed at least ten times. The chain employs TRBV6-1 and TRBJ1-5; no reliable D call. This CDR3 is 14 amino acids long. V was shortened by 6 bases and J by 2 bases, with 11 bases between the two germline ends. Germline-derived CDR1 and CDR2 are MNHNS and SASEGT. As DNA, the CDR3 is TGTGCCAGCAGCATTACCCACGGCAATCAGCCCCAGCATTTT. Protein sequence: CASSITHGNQPQHF.

This chain's CDR3 is CASSAHRGGNTEAFF. CDR3 nucleotide sequence: TGTGCCAGCAGTGCCCATCGGGGAGGGAACACTGAAGCTTTCTTT. V usage is TRBV28 and J usage is TRBJ1-1, with D unclear. Trimming stripped 5 bases from V and 1 base from J, with 14 bases between. Germline CDR1 and CDR2: MDHEN and SYDVKM. The CDR3 sequence is 15 residues long. The full variable domain, rest sourced from reference TRBV28 and TRBJ1-1, is DVKVTQSSRYLVKRTGEKVFLECVQDMDHENMFWYRQDPGLGLRLIYFSYDVKMKEKGDIPEGYSVSREKKERFSLILESASTNQTSMYLCASSAHRGGNTEAFFGQGTRLTVV.

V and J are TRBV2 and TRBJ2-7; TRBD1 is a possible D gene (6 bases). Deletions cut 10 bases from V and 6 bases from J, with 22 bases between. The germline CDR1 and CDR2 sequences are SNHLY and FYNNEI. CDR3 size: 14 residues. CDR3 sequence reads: CANTMNQGTGEQYF. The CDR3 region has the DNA TGTGCCAACACAATGAATCAGGGGACCGGCGAGCAGTACTTC.

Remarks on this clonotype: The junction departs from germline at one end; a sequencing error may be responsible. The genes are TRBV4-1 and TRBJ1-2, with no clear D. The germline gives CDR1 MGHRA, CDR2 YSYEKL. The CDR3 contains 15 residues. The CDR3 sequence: CASSQDPTVHYGYIF. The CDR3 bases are TGCGCCAGCAGCCAAGACCCGACTGTGCACTATGGCTACATCTTC.

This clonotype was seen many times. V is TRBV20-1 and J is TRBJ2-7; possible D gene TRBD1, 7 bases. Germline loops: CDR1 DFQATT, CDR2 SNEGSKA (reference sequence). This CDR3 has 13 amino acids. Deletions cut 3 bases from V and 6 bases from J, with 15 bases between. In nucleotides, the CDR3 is TGCAGTGCTAGTTTTCAGGGGGGAGGCGAGCAGTACTTC. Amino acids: CSASFQGGGEQYF.

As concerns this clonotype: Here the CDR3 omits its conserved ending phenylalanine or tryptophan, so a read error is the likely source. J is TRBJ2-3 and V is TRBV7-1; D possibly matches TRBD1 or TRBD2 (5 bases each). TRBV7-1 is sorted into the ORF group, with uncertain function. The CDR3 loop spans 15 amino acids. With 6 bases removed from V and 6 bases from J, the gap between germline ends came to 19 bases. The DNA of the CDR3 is TGTGCCAGCAGGGTGGGGCGGGCGGCCGTTGATACGCAGTATTAT. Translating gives CASRVGRAAVDTQYY.

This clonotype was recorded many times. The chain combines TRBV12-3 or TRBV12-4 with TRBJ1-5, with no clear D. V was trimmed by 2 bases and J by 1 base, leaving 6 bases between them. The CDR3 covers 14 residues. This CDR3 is CASSLLGSNQPQHF. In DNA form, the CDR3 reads TGTGCCAGCAGTTTATTAGGCAGCAATCAGCCCCAGCATTTT.

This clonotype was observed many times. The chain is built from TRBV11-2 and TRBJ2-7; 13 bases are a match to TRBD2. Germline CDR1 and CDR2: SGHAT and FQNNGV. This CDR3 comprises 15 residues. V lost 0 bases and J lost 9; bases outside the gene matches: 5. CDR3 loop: CASSLEGTSGIVQYF. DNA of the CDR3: TGTGCCAGCAGCTTAGAAGGGACTAGCGGGATAGTGCAGTACTTC.

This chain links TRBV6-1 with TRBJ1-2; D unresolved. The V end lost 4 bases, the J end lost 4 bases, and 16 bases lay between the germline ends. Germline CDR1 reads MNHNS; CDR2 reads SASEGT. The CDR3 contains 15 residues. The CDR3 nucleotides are TGTGCCAGCAGTGGTGGTCACTCCCTGGGCTATGGCTACACCTTC. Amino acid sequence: CASSGGHSLGYGYTF.

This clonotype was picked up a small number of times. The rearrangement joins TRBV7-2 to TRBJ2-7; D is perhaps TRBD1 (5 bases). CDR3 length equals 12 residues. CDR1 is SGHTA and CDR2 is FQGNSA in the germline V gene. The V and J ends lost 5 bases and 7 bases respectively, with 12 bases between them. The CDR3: CASSPTAPEQYF. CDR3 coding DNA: TGTGCCAGCAGCCCGACAGCGCCAGAGCAGTACTTC.

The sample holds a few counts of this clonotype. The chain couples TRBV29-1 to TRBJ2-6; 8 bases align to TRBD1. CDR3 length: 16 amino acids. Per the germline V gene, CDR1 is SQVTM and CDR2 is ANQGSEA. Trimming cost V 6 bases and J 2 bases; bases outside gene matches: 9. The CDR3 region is CSVGDRGYTGANVLTF. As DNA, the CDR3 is TGCAGCGTCGGTGACAGGGGATACACTGGGGCCAACGTCCTGACTTTC.

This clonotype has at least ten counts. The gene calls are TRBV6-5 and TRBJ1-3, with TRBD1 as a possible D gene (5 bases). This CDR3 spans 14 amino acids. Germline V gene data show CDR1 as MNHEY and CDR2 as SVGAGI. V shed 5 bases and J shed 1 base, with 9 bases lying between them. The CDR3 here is CASSINRSGNTIYF. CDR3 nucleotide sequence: TGTGCCAGCAGTATAAACAGGTCTGGAAACACCATATATTTT.

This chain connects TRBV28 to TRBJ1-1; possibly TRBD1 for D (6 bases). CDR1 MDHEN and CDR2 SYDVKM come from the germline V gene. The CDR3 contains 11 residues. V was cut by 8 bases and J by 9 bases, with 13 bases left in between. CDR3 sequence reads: CASPRTGKAFF. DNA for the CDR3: TGTGCCAGCCCCCGAACAGGGAAAGCTTTCTTT.

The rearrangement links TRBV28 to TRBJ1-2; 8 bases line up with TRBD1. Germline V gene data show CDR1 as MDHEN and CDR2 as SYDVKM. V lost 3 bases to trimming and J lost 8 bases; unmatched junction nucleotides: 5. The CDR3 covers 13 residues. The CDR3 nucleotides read TGTGCCAGCAGTTTCCAGGGGGCTAAAGGCTACACCTTC. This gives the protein CASSFQGAKGYTF.

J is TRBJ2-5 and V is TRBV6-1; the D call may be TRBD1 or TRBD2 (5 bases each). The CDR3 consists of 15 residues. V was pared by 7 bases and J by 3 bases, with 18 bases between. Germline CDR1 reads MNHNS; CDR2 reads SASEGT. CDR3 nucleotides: TGTGCCAGCACCCCGTTCAAAAGGGACGAAGAGACCCAGTACTTC. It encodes CASTPFKRDEETQYF.

CDR3 in amino acids: CASSQAGGRGYTF. CDR3 nucleotide sequence: TGTGCCAGCAGCCAAGCGGGGGGCAGGGGCTACACCTTC. The chain carries TRBV3-1 and TRBJ1-2; D is possibly TRBD1 (6 bases). The V and J ends lost 1 base and 8 bases respectively, with 11 bases between them. This CDR3 is 13 amino acids long. Looked up from germline, CDR1 is LGHDT and CDR2 is YNNKEL (reference sequence).

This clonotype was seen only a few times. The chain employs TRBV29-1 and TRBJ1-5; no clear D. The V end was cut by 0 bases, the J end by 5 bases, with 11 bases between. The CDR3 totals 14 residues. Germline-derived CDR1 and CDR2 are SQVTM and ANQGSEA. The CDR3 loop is CSVEDAGLYQPQHF. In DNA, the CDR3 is TGCAGCGTTGAAGATGCAGGATTATATCAGCCCCAGCATTTT.